The present T cell receptor (beta chain) was sequenced within a study of cytomegalovirus exposure and HLA in healthy donors. Findings of the study overall: CMV serostatus was the only recorded immune exposure for donors.

About this clone itself: What it recognizes is unknown. Other DNA sequences in the same sample also yield this CDR3.

PCR employed 60 Vbeta and 13 Jbeta primers. The assay was immunoSEQ multiplex PCR, and TCRdb's table has in-frame clones only and misses some. The sample consists of approximately 70,000 clones, around 80% of them appearing once. CDR1 and CDR2 (germline): MGHRA, YSYEKL. V shed 4 bases and J 1 base; nucleotides not matched to a gene: 6. The CDR3 extends over 15 amino acids. The origin of this receptor is a woman aged 25 to 39 in good health and CMV-seronegative. The source material was PBMCs. The chain joins TRBV4-1 to TRBJ1-1; TRBD1 matches at 7 bases. The CDR3 DNA sequence: TGCGCCAGCAGCCCGACAGGGAGACAGAACACTGAAGCTTTCTTT. This codes for CASSPTGRQNTEAFF.